The TCR beta chain under discussion was sequenced for a study of shared clonotypes between healthy human individuals. V was pared by 4 bases and J by 4 bases, with 11 bases between. This CDR3 contains 14 residues. Germline CDR1 and CDR2: SGHTS and YDEGEE. Execution of the assay was at deep level. Profiling relied on immunoSEQ multiplex PCR, and the TCRdb table lists in-frame clones only, not all of them. This sample has hundreds of thousands of clones, with approximately 79% found just once. The material sequenced was memory CD4+ T cells sorted from blood. The subset denotes: CD45RA-negative fraction. This chain connects TRBV5-8 to TRBJ2-2, with D maybe TRBD2 (6 bases). This clonotype originated in a woman in her twenties or thirties in good health. CDR3 in amino acids: CASSAGLTTGELFF. The DNA of the CDR3 is TGTGCCAGCAGCGCGGGACTCACCACCGGGGAGCTGTTTTTT.